A single sample gave rise to the 26 T cell receptor beta chains below, sequenced in a study of CD8 T cells in Susac syndrome. Reverse transcription of 0.5 to 1 ug RNA was performed with random hexamers. TCRdb analysed the immunoSEQ multiplex PCR reads with MiXCR anew, one entry per CDR3 protein. The sample has 74,000 or so distinct CDR3 sequences, about 93% seen once; the top ten hold 0.5% to 0.65%. Specimen: CD4+ T cells from PBMCs. All receptors come from a human donor with Susac syndrome.

This rearrangement joins TRBV29-1 to TRBJ1-1; D unclear. Germline CDR1 reads SQVTM; CDR2 reads ANQGSEA. The V end was cut by 1 base, the J end by 8 bases, with 11 bases between. This CDR3 spans 12 amino acids. CDR3 sequence (DNA): TGCAGCGTTGAAGGGGCCCAGGCAGAAGCTTTCTTT. Translation gives CSVEGAQAEAFF.

V and J are TRBV12-3 or TRBV12-4 and TRBJ2-7; D not certain. CDR3 length: 11 residues. With 3 bases removed from V and 5 bases from J, the gap between germline ends came to 5 bases. The CDR3 sequence is CASSLADEQYF. CDR3 coding DNA: TGTGCCAGCAGTTTGGCCGACGAGCAGTACTTC.

A single count supports this clonotype. The J gene is TRBJ2-5, the V gene TRBV7-2; D is unclear. CDR1 SGHTA and CDR2 FQGNSA come from the germline V gene. Trimming removed 7 bases at V and 0 bases at J, with 9 bases between. The CDR3 is made up of 13 amino acids. CDR3 DNA: TGTGCCAGCAACACACGGAACCAAGAGACCCAGTACTTC. This sequence encodes CASNTRNQETQYF.

This clonotype appeared once. The rearrangement uses TRBV6-5 and TRBJ1-4, with 8 positions matching TRBD1. Looked up from germline, CDR1 is MNHEY and CDR2 is SVGAGI. With 0 bases clipped from V and 7 bases from J, the junction kept 10 bases outside the gene matches. The CDR3 extends over 17 amino acids. The CDR3: CASSYSWTGSAIEKLFF. CDR3 DNA: TGTGCCAGCAGTTACTCCTGGACAGGGAGTGCAATTGAAAAACTGTTTTTT.

This chain links TRBV2 with TRBJ2-1; tentatively, D is TRBD2 (5 bases). The germline CDR1 and CDR2 sequences are SNHLY and FYNNEI. This CDR3 spans 15 amino acids. V gave up 4 bases and J gave up 0 bases, with 10 bases separating them. The CDR3 region is CASSARVNSYNEQFF. CDR3 nucleotides: TGTGCCAGCAGTGCGAGGGTGAACTCCTACAATGAGCAGTTCTTC.

The chain joins TRBV7-9 to TRBJ1-4; maybe TRBD1 (5 bases). Germline V gives CDR1 SEHNR, CDR2 FQNEAQ (reference sequence). Between the trimmed V and J ends, which lost 0 bases and 7 bases, there was a span of 12 bases. The CDR3 has 15 residues. CDR3 residues: CASSLASGGLEKLFF. Here the CDR3 DNA reads TGTGCCAGCAGCTTAGCCTCCGGGGGTCTTGAAAAACTGTTTTTT.

This clonotype was detected only once. The gene calls are TRBV30 and TRBJ2-5, with 8 bases lining up with TRBD1. V was clipped by 2 bases and J by 7 bases; unmatched bases: 12. This CDR3 region has 15 residues. The germline V gene has CDR1 GTSNPN and CDR2 SVGIG (reference sequence). CDR3 coding DNA: TGTGCCTGGAGTCCTCAGGGGGCCCCTGGCGCGACCCAGTACTTC. This sequence encodes CAWSPQGAPGATQYF.

The chain carries TRBV27 and TRBJ2-2, with no clear D. The CDR3 totals 15 residues. The V end was cut by 2 bases, the J end by 2 bases, with 9 bases between. The germline V gene has CDR1 MNHEY and CDR2 SMNVEV (reference sequence). The CDR3 DNA follows: TGTGCCAGCAGTTTACTATCCCTCAACACCGGGGAGCTGTTTTTT. This translates into CASSLLSLNTGELFF.

The genes are TRBV20-1 and TRBJ2-7, with TRBD2 matching over 7 bases. This CDR3 contains 14 residues. Germline V gene sequence: CDR1 DFQATT, CDR2 SNEGSKA (reference sequence). V was clipped by 5 bases and J by 0 bases; unmatched bases: 7. The CDR3 reads CSAPKGRASYEQYF. In DNA form, the CDR3 reads TGCAGTGCTCCTAAGGGGAGGGCCTCCTACGAGCAGTACTTC.

This sequence joins TRBV14 and TRBJ1-1, with D tentatively TRBD1 (5 bases). V shed 5 bases and J shed 2 bases, with 12 bases lying between them. This CDR3 spans 14 amino acids. From germline, CDR1 is SGHDN and CDR2 FVKESK. The CDR3 nucleotides read TGTGCCAGCAGCGGCCGGGGGGATAACACTGAAGCTTTCTTT. Protein sequence: CASSGRGDNTEAFF.

The gene calls are TRBV18 and TRBJ1-2, with 8 bases that match TRBD1. The CDR3 loop spans 13 amino acids. Germline V CDR1 and CDR2: KGHSH, LQKENI. The junction had 0 bases not matched to a gene; V was cut back by 2 bases and J by 4 bases. CDR3 region: CASSPDRGYGYTF. CDR3 nucleotides: TGTGCCAGCTCACCAGACAGGGGCTATGGCTACACCTTC.

CDR3 bases: TGCGCCAGCAGTTCCGGACAGTTCAATAGGGTTAATGGCTACACCTTC. Translating gives CASSSGQFNRVNGYTF. J is TRBJ1-2 and V is TRBV23-1, with a tentative D call TRBD1 (6 bases). TRBV23-1 is reported as an ORF; its role is uncertain. The CDR3 extends over 16 amino acids. The V and J ends lost 5 bases and 6 bases respectively, with 22 bases between them.

The V gene is TRBV2, the J gene TRBJ2-2; no clear D gene. Germline V lookup: CDR1 SNHLY, CDR2 FYNNEI. The CDR3 extends over 15 amino acids. Trimming stripped 8 bases from V and 0 bases from J, with 13 bases between. CDR3 nucleotide sequence: TGTGCCAGCGGTTCTAGGGCGGCGAACACCGGGGAGCTGTTTTTT. Translation gives CASGSRAANTGELFF.

This chain links TRBV5-1 with TRBJ2-5; either TRBD1 or TRBD2 may supply D (5 bases each). Germline V gene sequence: CDR1 SGHRS, CDR2 YFSETQ. V gave up 6 bases and J gave up 2 bases, with 14 bases separating them. CDR3 length: 14 amino acids. The chain's CDR3 is CASMVGTGQETQYF. CDR3 DNA: TGCGCCAGCATGGTGGGGACGGGTCAAGAGACCCAGTACTTC.

The V gene is TRBV7-2, the J gene TRBJ2-1, with 10 bases lining up with TRBD1. The V gene's germline CDR1 is SGHTA and CDR2 FQGNSA. With 6 bases clipped from V and 4 bases from J, the junction kept 6 bases outside the gene matches. CDR3 length: 15 amino acids. The CDR3 is CASRRQGALYNEQFF. The CDR3 DNA is TGTGCCAGCAGACGACAGGGGGCGTTGTACAATGAGCAGTTCTTC.

The CDR3 nucleotides read TGTGCCAGCAGTGAAGGTGGCCCTACCTATGGCTACACCTTC. It specifies CASSEGGPTYGYTF. The chain recombines TRBV6-5 with TRBJ1-2; D ambiguous. Germline V gives CDR1 MNHEY, CDR2 SVGAGI. The CDR3 is made up of 14 amino acids. Trimming shortened V by 5 bases and J by 4 bases, and 14 bases separated the two germline ends.

The CDR3 here is CASSGQGTGNTIYF. As DNA, the CDR3 is TGCGCCAGCAGCGGACAGGGGACTGGAAACACCATATATTTT. This chain uses TRBV5-1 with TRBJ1-3; 9 positions match TRBD1. CDR3 length: 14 residues. Germline V gene lookup returns CDR1 SGHRS and CDR2 YFSETQ. The V and J ends lost 4 bases and 2 bases, in that order; junction bases with no gene match: 1. The whole variable domain, remainder taken from reference TRBV5-1 and TRBJ1-3, is KAGVTQTPRYLIKTRGQQVTLSCSPISGHRSVSWYQQTPGQGLQFLFEYFSETQRNKGNFPGRFSGRQFSNSRSEMNVSTLELGDSALYLCASSGQGTGNTIYFGEGSWLTVV.

This chain uses TRBV7-2 with TRBJ2-6; D is possibly TRBD1 or TRBD2 (5 bases each). V lost 2 bases, J lost 2 bases, and 7 bases lay in between. The length of the CDR3 is 15 residues. CDR1 SGHTA and CDR2 FQGNSA come from the germline V gene. The CDR3 DNA reads TGTGCCAGCAGCTTACGAGGGGCTGGGGCCAACGTCCTGACTTTC. As protein: CASSLRGAGANVLTF.

This chain links TRBV6-5 with TRBJ2-5; D unclear. V was pared by 0 bases and J by 2 bases, with 7 bases between. Germline V CDR1 and CDR2: MNHEY, SVGAGI. The CDR3 runs 14 residues. The CDR3 region is CASSYSLLQETQYF. DNA for the CDR3: TGTGCCAGCAGTTACTCCCTGTTACAAGAGACCCAGTACTTC.

The V gene is TRBV5-5, the J gene TRBJ2-2; D uncertain. Germline CDR1 SGHKS, CDR2 YYEKEE (reference sequence). The V gene lost 5 bases and the J gene lost 0 bases, with 23 bases spanning the gap. The CDR3 spans 19 residues. CDR3 region: CASRAAPWVEGPNTGELFF. DNA of the CDR3: TGTGCCAGCAGGGCGGCGCCCTGGGTGGAAGGACCGAACACCGGGGAGCTGTTTTTT.

This chain uses TRBV27 with TRBJ1-2; D is possibly TRBD1 (5 bases). CDR1 is MNHEY, CDR2 SMNVEV, per germline (reference sequence). CDR3 size: 16 residues. Trimming removed 3 bases at V and 4 bases at J, with 18 bases between. Here the CDR3 DNA reads TGTGCCAGCAGTTTTTTCCCACAGGTTCTATTCTATGGCTACACCTTC. Protein product: CASSFFPQVLFYGYTF.

The chain combines TRBV6-2 or TRBV6-3 with TRBJ1-4; a possible D gene is TRBD1 (5 bases). Germline lookup yields CDR1 MNHEY and CDR2 SVGEGT. V lost 4 bases to trimming and J lost 5 bases, with 20 bases between them. The CDR3 extends over 17 amino acids. CDR3 amino acids: CASSSNPGQVTNEKLFF. CDR3 in DNA: TGTGCCAGCAGTTCAAACCCCGGACAAGTTACCAATGAAAAACTGTTTTTT.

The chain joins TRBV6-5 to TRBJ1-2; 8 bases align to TRBD1. The CDR3 is made up of 14 amino acids. Losses at the gene ends were 0 bases for V and 8 bases for J; bases not matched to a gene: 5. Germline V gene lookup returns CDR1 MNHEY and CDR2 SVGAGI. This CDR3 is CASSYSAGGDGYTF. CDR3 nucleotides: TGTGCCAGCAGTTACTCGGCAGGGGGCGACGGCTACACCTTC.

The chain uses TRBV11-2 and TRBJ2-5; D not certain. The V end lost 5 bases, the J end lost 4 bases, and 8 bases lay between the germline ends. The V gene's germline CDR1 is SGHAT and CDR2 FQNNGV. The CDR3 runs 12 residues. This CDR3 reads CASSQQRETQYF. CDR3 in DNA: TGTGCCAGCAGCCAACAACGAGAGACCCAGTACTTC.

V gene TRBV7-2 combines with J gene TRBJ2-1; 8 nucleotides match TRBD2. V lost 1 base to trimming and J lost 10 bases; unmatched junction nucleotides: 9. The CDR3 is 15 amino acids. Germline V CDR1 and CDR2: SGHTA, FQGNSA. DNA for the CDR3: TGTGCCAGCAGCTTAGAAGGCGGGAGGAGGGGGGAGCAGTTCTTC. Translating it yields CASSLEGGRRGEQFF.

V and J are TRBV25-1 and TRBJ2-1; 9 bases are a match to TRBD1. CDR1 is MGHDK and CDR2 is SYGVNS in the germline V gene. The ends lost 5 bases at V and 5 bases at J; junction bases unmatched: 10. The CDR3 is 16 amino acids. In DNA, the CDR3 is TGTGCCAGCAGTCTACTCGGACAGGGGACAGACAATGAGCAGTTCTTC. As protein: CASSLLGQGTDNEQFF.